This TCR beta chain was profiled in a study of PD-1 blockade in classical Hodgkin lymphoma. With respect to this clone: The antigen is not known.

Every one of the patients relapsed after autologous stem cell transplantation (brentuximab vedotin exposure was variable). The length of the CDR3 is 16 residues. In germline, CDR1 is LGHNA, CDR2 YNFKEQ. The V and J ends lost 5 bases and 7 bases, in that order; junction bases with no gene match: 12. Regarding the study as a whole: At C4D1, TCR diversity had climbed significantly for CD4+ cells, though not for CD8+ cells. Newly diagnosed patients were said to have less baseline TCR diversity than healthy donors did. Some patients began nivolumab under 1 year after ASCT. These patients were excluded from later analyses.

Clones were sequenced by immunoSEQ multiplex PCR, and TCRdb holds only the in-frame ones, with some missing. The repertoire includes about 110,000 clones, 89% of them detected once, and approximately 20% sits in the top ten. The rearrangement joins TRBV4-2 to TRBJ2-1; the match to TRBD2 covers 9 bases. The TCR was taken from a human donor with classical Hodgkin lymphoma. Here the sequenced sample was peripheral blood mononuclear cells (PBMCs), taken before the second cycle of nivolumab. The CDR3 sequence: CASSLVAGDSGNEQFF. The CDR3 nucleotides are TGTGCCAGCAGCTTGGTAGCGGGAGACTCGGGAAATGAGCAGTTCTTC.